These 13 T cell receptor beta chains came from one sample sequenced in a study of CD8+ T cells in alopecia areata. Noted treatment: oral pan-JAK inhibitor, 5-10 mg twice daily. Extracted from the samples, RNA was reverse transcribed into cDNA to serve as the sequencing template. Sequencing used immunoSEQ multiplex PCR; TCRdb keeps in-frame clones, though not all of them. The table lists over 95,000 clones, 56% of them singletons. The input for sequencing was CD4+ T cells sorted from blood, taken at week 24, from a patient treated with tofacitinib. Receptors were obtained from a human donor with alopecia areata.

This chain connects TRBV29-1 to TRBJ2-3; D unresolved. Germline CDR1 reads SQVTM; CDR2 reads ANQGSEA. V lost 4 bases, J lost 4 bases, and 9 bases lay in between. The CDR3 sequence is 12 residues long. CDR3 protein: CSVVTAPDTQYF. For the CDR3, the DNA is TGCAGCGTTGTCACAGCCCCAGATACGCAGTATTTT.

A note on this clone: A read error may account for a junction end that differs from germline. The chain joins TRBV7-2 to TRBJ2-2; D is perhaps TRBD1 (5 bases). The CDR3 loop spans 13 amino acids. Looked up from germline, CDR1 is SGHTA and CDR2 is FQGNSA. This CDR3 reads CAGRAANTGELFF. The CDR3 region has the DNA TGTGCCGGCAGGGCTGCGAACACCGGGGAGCTGTTTTTT. Using reference TRBV7-2 and TRBJ2-2 for the parts outside the CDR3, the full variable domain is GAGVSQSPSNKVTEKGKDVELRCDPISGHTALYWYRQSLGQGLEFLIYFQGNSAPDKSGLPSDRFSAERTGGSVSTLTIQRTQQEDSAVYLCAGRAANTGELFFGEGSRLTVL.

CDR3 sequence reads: CASSLYPETTEAFF. CDR3 DNA: TGCGCCAGCAGCTTGTATCCTGAGACCACTGAAGCTTTCTTT. The chain uses TRBV5-1 and TRBJ1-1; D call uncertain. The germline V gene has CDR1 SGHRS and CDR2 YFSETQ. This CDR3 spans 14 amino acids. Trimming cost V 1 base and J 4 bases, with 11 bases left between them.

V is TRBV2 and J is TRBJ1-2; D may be TRBD1 (5 bases). V was shortened by 5 bases and J by 2 bases, with 15 bases between the two germline ends. This CDR3 has 15 amino acids. In germline, CDR1 is SNHLY, CDR2 FYNNEI. CDR3 nucleotide sequence: TGTGCCAGCAGTCTATTCGGGGGGGAGAACTATGGCTACACCTTC. It codes for CASSLFGGENYGYTF. Based on the CDR3 plus reference TRBV2 and TRBJ1-2, the full variable domain is EPEVTQTPSHQVTQMGQEVILRCVPISNHLYFYWYRQILGQKVEFLVSFYNNEISEKSEIFDDQFSVERPDGSNFTLKIRSTKLEDSAMYFCASSLFGGENYGYTFGSGTRLTVV.

The chain employs TRBV23-1 and TRBJ2-2; the D is unclear. TRBV23-1 is placed among ORFs of uncertain function. The length of the CDR3 is 15 residues. V was trimmed by 0 bases and J by 6 bases, leaving 11 bases between them. The CDR3 DNA reads as TGCGCCAGCAGTCAATCTAACCCTTGGGCCGGGGAGCTGTTTTTT. It yields the protein CASSQSNPWAGELFF.

The count of this clone is one. The V and J genes are TRBV25-1 and TRBJ1-2, with D uncertain. The CDR3 loop spans 16 amino acids. Germline V gives CDR1 MGHDK, CDR2 SYGVNS. V was trimmed by 6 bases and J by 6 bases, leaving 23 bases between them. CDR3 coding DNA: TGTGCCAGCAGGGCCGGTCGGGCAGGAAGGGTGGATGGCTACACCTTC. This codes for CASRAGRAGRVDGYTF.

The chain joins TRBV29-1 to TRBJ1-1, with D possibly matching TRBD1 (5 bases). CDR1 and CDR2 from the germline V gene are SQVTM and ANQGSEA. V dropped 3 bases and J dropped 10 bases, with 12 bases sitting between them. The CDR3 has 11 amino acids. The CDR3 region is CSVEVGDLAFF. The CDR3 DNA sequence: TGCAGCGTTGAGGTGGGGGATCTAGCTTTCTTT.

This chain connects TRBV18 to TRBJ1-5; possibly TRBD1 for D (6 bases). The CDR3 contains 15 residues. CDR1 is KGHSH, CDR2 LQKENI, per germline. V shed 5 bases and J shed 0 bases, with 11 bases lying between them. The DNA for the CDR3 is TGTGCCAGCTCATCAAGGGGGAGTAGCAATCAGCCCCAGCATTTT. It encodes CASSSRGSSNQPQHF.

V and J are TRBV4-1 and TRBJ2-7; D is perhaps TRBD2 (7 bases). The CDR3 contains 16 residues. The V gene lost 1 base and the J gene lost 2 bases, with 15 bases spanning the gap. Germline lookup yields CDR1 MGHRA and CDR2 YSYEKL. CDR3 nucleotides: TGCGCCAGCAGCCAAGCCGCGGGGGCGGGGACCTACGAGCAGTACTTC. Translated: CASSQAAGAGTYEQYF.

This rearrangement joins TRBV18 to TRBJ1-1; 7 positions match TRBD1. The length of the CDR3 is 14 residues. V lost 7 bases to trimming and J lost 4 bases; unmatched junction nucleotides: 9. CDR1 and CDR2 (germline): KGHSH, LQKENI. DNA of the CDR3: TGTGCCAGCTTACCGGTGCAGGGGGTCACTGAAGCTTTCTTT. It encodes CASLPVQGVTEAFF.

CDR3 in amino acids: CSVEVGGTGRWTEAFF. In nucleotides, the CDR3 is TGCAGCGTTGAGGTTGGGGGGACAGGGCGGTGGACTGAAGCTTTCTTT. The chain has TRBV29-1 and TRBJ1-1; TRBD1 aligns across 9 bases. Trimming cost V 3 bases and J 5 bases; bases outside gene matches: 13. The CDR3 extends over 16 amino acids. Per the germline V gene, CDR1 is SQVTM and CDR2 is ANQGSEA.

This clone was observed a handful of times. The chain uses TRBV5-1 and TRBJ2-5, with D unclear. This CDR3 has 13 residues. V shed 2 bases and J shed 3 bases, with 8 bases lying between them. CDR1 is SGHRS, CDR2 YFSETQ, per germline. Here the CDR3 reads CASSFNPKETQYF. The CDR3, as DNA: TGCGCCAGCAGCTTTAATCCGAAAGAGACCCAGTACTTC.

Concerning this clone: This specimen includes other DNA sequences encoding the same CDR3. The rearrangement joins TRBV5-1 to TRBJ2-7; TRBD1 is a possible D gene (5 bases). Germline V gene lookup returns CDR1 SGHRS and CDR2 YFSETQ. The CDR3 contains 13 residues. V gave up 4 bases and J gave up 0 bases, with 8 bases separating them. Here the CDR3 reads CASSQDNSYEQYF. The CDR3 bases are TGCGCCAGCAGCCAGGACAACTCCTACGAGCAGTACTTC.